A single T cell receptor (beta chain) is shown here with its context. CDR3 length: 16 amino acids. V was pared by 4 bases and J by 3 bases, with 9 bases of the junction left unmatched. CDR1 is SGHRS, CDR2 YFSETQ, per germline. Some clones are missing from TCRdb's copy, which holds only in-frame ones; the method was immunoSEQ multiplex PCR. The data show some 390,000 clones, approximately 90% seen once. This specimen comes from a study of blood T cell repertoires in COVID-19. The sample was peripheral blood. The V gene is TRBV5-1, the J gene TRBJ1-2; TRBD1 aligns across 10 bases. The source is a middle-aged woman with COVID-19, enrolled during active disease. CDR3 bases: TGCGCCAGCAGCACGGGACAGGGGACAAAGGACTATGGCTACACCTTC. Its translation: CASSTGQGTKDYGYTF.